These T cell receptor beta chains were read from a single sample in a study of cytomegalovirus exposure and HLA in healthy donors. TCRdb keeps only in-frame clones here, not all; method: immunoSEQ multiplex PCR. The sample lists about 130,000 clones; roughly a tenth were seen once. The sample taken for sequencing was PBMCs. The receptors were sampled from a woman aged 18 to 35 in good health and CMV-seropositive. Each CDR3 is given with its conserved first and last residue. The D gene is left open where the match is weak. Not every row has a clone size; where given, it reads once, few, many or a size class.

J gene: TRBJ2-7
clone size: NA
V gene: TRBV6-1
D gene: NA
CDR3 protein: CASSEIELPYEQYF
CDR3 DNA: TGTGCCAGCAGTGAAATCGAACTCCCCTACGAGCAGTACTTC

J gene: TRBJ1-1
clone size: few
V gene: TRBV27
D gene: TRBD1
CDR3 protein: CASSSWDRNTEAFF
CDR3 DNA: TGTGCCAGCAGTTCCTGGGACAGGAACACTGAAGCTTTCTTT

J gene: TRBJ1-2
clone size: few
V gene: TRBV28
D gene: NA
CDR3 protein: CAITLGLDYGYTF
CDR3 DNA: TGTGCCATCACCCTGGGCCTCGACTATGGCTACACCTTC

J gene: TRBJ2-7
clone size: NA
V gene: TRBV6-5
D gene: NA
CDR3 protein: CASRLGVSYEQYF
CDR3 DNA: TGTGCCAGCAGGCTGGGCGTGTCCTACGAGCAGTACTTC

J gene: TRBJ1-2
clone size: few
V gene: TRBV2
D gene: TRBD1
CDR3 protein: CASSRQGYGYTF
CDR3 DNA: TGTGCCAGCAGTAGACAGGGTTATGGCTACACCTTC

J gene: TRBJ2-3
clone size: few
V gene: TRBV29-1
D gene: TRBD1
CDR3 protein: CSVEPTGADTDTQYF
CDR3 DNA: TGCAGCGTTGAACCGACAGGGGCGGACACAGATACGCAGTATTTT

J gene: TRBJ2-2
clone size: NA
V gene: TRBV27
D gene: NA
CDR3 protein: CASSPQRGLRTGELFF
CDR3 DNA: TGTGCCAGCAGTCCCCAAAGAGGGCTTCGCACCGGGGAGCTGTTTTTT

J gene: TRBJ1-2
clone size: few
V gene: TRBV5-4
D gene: NA
CDR3 protein: CASSPGGQGNGYTF
CDR3 DNA: TGTGCCAGCAGCCCGGGAGGCCAGGGGAATGGCTACACCTTC

J gene: TRBJ2-3
clone size: few
V gene: TRBV6-1
D gene: NA
CDR3 protein: CASIMEVGRLTQYF
CDR3 DNA: TGTGCCAGCATTATGGAGGTGGGGAGGCTAACGCAGTATTTT

J gene: TRBJ2-2
clone size: NA
V gene: TRBV6-5
D gene: NA
CDR3 protein: CASSPGGGAYRELFF
CDR3 DNA: TGTGCCAGCAGCCCCGGGGGAGGAGCTTACCGGGAGCTGTTTTTT

J gene: TRBJ2-7
clone size: NA
V gene: TRBV11-2
D gene: TRBD2
CDR3 protein: CASSADTGTSHEQYF
CDR3 DNA: TGTGCCAGCAGCGCCGATACCGGGACTAGCCACGAGCAGTACTTC

J gene: TRBJ2-6
clone size: NA
V gene: TRBV14
D gene: TRBD1
CDR3 protein: CASSQYRGLSGANVLTF
CDR3 DNA: TGTGCCAGCAGCCAATACAGGGGGCTATCTGGGGCCAACGTCCTGACTTTC

J gene: TRBJ2-5
clone size: NA
V gene: TRBV9
D gene: TRBD2
CDR3 protein: CASSRGGETQYF
CDR3 DNA: TGTGCCAGCAGTCGCGGGGGAGAGACCCAGTACTTC

J gene: TRBJ1-1
clone size: NA
V gene: TRBV5-4
D gene: TRBD1
CDR3 protein: CASSLKGQGGAEAFF
CDR3 DNA: TGTGCCAGCAGCTTGAAGGGACAGGGAGGCGCTGAAGCTTTCTTT

J gene: TRBJ1-5
clone size: NA
V gene: TRBV10-3
D gene: NA
CDR3 protein: CATKRAGGTLGNQPQHF
CDR3 DNA: TGTGCCACCAAGAGGGCTGGGGGGACCCTAGGCAATCAGCCCCAGCATTTT

J gene: TRBJ2-3
clone size: few
V gene: TRBV7-9
D gene: TRBD2
CDR3 protein: CASSPGLEDTDTQYF
CDR3 DNA: TGTGCCAGCAGCCCAGGACTAGAGGACACAGATACGCAGTATTTT

J gene: TRBJ2-7
clone size: NA
V gene: TRBV29-1
D gene: NA
CDR3 protein: CSVVLGRQSNYEQYF
CDR3 DNA: TGCAGCGTTGTCTTGGGCCGCCAGAGTAACTACGAGCAGTACTTC

J gene: TRBJ2-5
clone size: NA
V gene: TRBV6-5
D gene: TRBD2
CDR3 protein: CASSPWGGGKTQYF
CDR3 DNA: TGTGCCAGCAGTCCCTGGGGGGGAGGAAAGACCCAGTACTTC

J gene: TRBJ2-2
clone size: few
V gene: TRBV19
D gene: TRBD2
CDR3 protein: CASSIGLAGVNGELFF
CDR3 DNA: TGTGCCAGTAGTATCGGACTAGCGGGAGTGAACGGGGAGCTGTTTTTT

J gene: TRBJ2-7
clone size: few
V gene: TRBV7-2
D gene: NA
CDR3 protein: CASSVFREDEQYF
CDR3 DNA: TGTGCCAGCAGCGTCTTTAGAGAAGACGAGCAGTACTTC

J gene: TRBJ2-3
clone size: few
V gene: TRBV27
D gene: TRBD2
CDR3 protein: CASSLGIGGRGSTDTQYF
CDR3 DNA: TGTGCCAGCAGTTTAGGTATTGGCGGGAGAGGGTCGACAGATACGCAGTATTTT

J gene: TRBJ1-1
clone size: few
V gene: TRBV7-2
D gene: NA
CDR3 protein: CASSPYTEAFF
CDR3 DNA: TGTGCCAGCAGCCCATACACTGAAGCTTTCTTT

J gene: TRBJ2-1
clone size: few
V gene: TRBV5-8
D gene: TRBD2
CDR3 protein: CASSRLGTSEFF
CDR3 DNA: TGTGCCAGCAGCAGATTAGGGACTAGCGAGTTCTTC

J gene: TRBJ1-2
clone size: NA
V gene: TRBV14
D gene: TRBD1
CDR3 protein: CASSPDRLYGYTF
CDR3 DNA: TGTGCCAGCAGCCCGGACAGGCTATATGGCTACACCTTC

J gene: TRBJ2-3
clone size: NA
V gene: TRBV7-6
D gene: TRBD2
CDR3 protein: CASSLDSGLNTDTQYF
CDR3 DNA: TGTGCCAGCAGCTTAGATAGCGGGTTAAACACAGATACGCAGTATTTT

J gene: TRBJ1-1
clone size: few
V gene: TRBV27
D gene: NA
CDR3 protein: CASSPYVSVTEAFF
CDR3 DNA: TGTGCCAGCAGCCCCTACGTTTCGGTGACTGAAGCTTTCTTT

J gene: TRBJ2-1
clone size: few
V gene: TRBV9
D gene: TRBD2
CDR3 protein: CASSPVAGGPNEQFF
CDR3 DNA: TGTGCCAGCAGCCCCGTAGCGGGAGGGCCAAATGAGCAGTTCTTC

J gene: TRBJ2-1
clone size: NA
V gene: TRBV29-1
D gene: NA
CDR3 protein: CSVAITYNEQFF
CDR3 DNA: TGCAGCGTTGCTATCACTTACAATGAGCAGTTCTTC

J gene: TRBJ1-2
clone size: NA
V gene: TRBV13
D gene: NA
CDR3 protein: CASSFQQYYGYTF
CDR3 DNA: TGTGCCAGCAGCTTCCAACAGTACTATGGCTACACCTTC

J gene: TRBJ2-3
clone size: few
V gene: TRBV7-6
D gene: NA
CDR3 protein: CASSLIQWDTQYF
CDR3 DNA: TGTGCCAGCAGCTTGATCCAGTGGGATACGCAGTATTTT

J gene: TRBJ2-5
clone size: NA
V gene: TRBV7-2
D gene: TRBD2
CDR3 protein: CASSLSLAVGEETQYF
CDR3 DNA: TGTGCCAGCAGCTTATCGCTAGCGGTTGGGGAAGAGACCCAGTACTTC

J gene: TRBJ2-3
clone size: NA
V gene: TRBV2
D gene: NA
CDR3 protein: CASSPTGTSTDTQYF
CDR3 DNA: TGTGCCAGCAGTCCGACAGGTACTAGCACAGATACGCAGTATTTT

J gene: TRBJ2-4
clone size: NA
V gene: TRBV5-5
D gene: NA
CDR3 protein: CASSLGQWDIQYF
CDR3 DNA: TGTGCCAGCAGCTTGGGACAGTGGGACATTCAGTACTTC

J gene: TRBJ1-2
clone size: NA
V gene: TRBV6-5
D gene: NA
CDR3 protein: CASSSGPGGPYGYTF
CDR3 DNA: TGTGCCAGCAGTTCTGGGCCGGGGGGCCCCTATGGCTACACCTTC

J gene: TRBJ1-2
clone size: few
V gene: TRBV2
D gene: TRBD1
CDR3 protein: CASSPAGRGNPYTF
CDR3 DNA: TGTGCCAGCAGTCCCGCGGGCAGGGGGAACCCCTACACCTTC